A selection of T cell receptor beta chains follows, all from one sample in a study of T cell repertoires in cytomegalovirus infection. For these TCRs, the target antigens are not known. A single record per CDR3 protein comes from TCRdb applying MiXCR to the reads. The sample has hundreds of thousands of distinct CDR3 sequences, about 33% seen once; the top ten hold about an eighth. Sequencing was performed on cultured CD8+ T cells from PBMCs, taken from culture after CMV antigen stimulation. The receptor source for this set is a human donor in good health (CMV status not recorded). Some clones in this sample may be carry-over from other donors' samples. Each CDR3 is given with its conserved first and last residue. Fields, in order: J gene, D gene, clone size, V gene, CDR3 DNA, CDR3 protein. The D gene is left open where the match is weak. A row's size may be missing; if present it is once, few, many or a size class.

J gene: TRBJ2-1; D gene: NA; clone size: few; V gene: TRBV6-1; CDR3 DNA: TGTGCCAGCAGTTTAACGGACAGCTCCTACAATGAGCAGTTCTTC; CDR3 protein: CASSLTDSSYNEQFF
J gene: TRBJ2-5; D gene: TRBD2; clone size: few; V gene: TRBV7-9; CDR3 DNA: TGTGCCCTAGAGCGGGGGACCCAGTACTTC; CDR3 protein: CALERGTQYF
J gene: TRBJ1-2; D gene: NA; clone size: NA; V gene: TRBV6-1; CDR3 DNA: TGTGCCAGCAGCAATCGGGCAGTCACTAACTATGGCTACACCTTC; CDR3 protein: CASSNRAVTNYGYTF
J gene: TRBJ2-2; D gene: NA; clone size: few; V gene: TRBV2; CDR3 DNA: TGTGCCAGCAGGTCAGGGGAGAACACCGGGGAGCTGTTTTTT; CDR3 protein: CASRSGENTGELFF
J gene: TRBJ1-2; D gene: NA; clone size: NA; V gene: TRBV12-3/TRBV12-4; CDR3 DNA: TGTGCCAGCAGTTCCCGTGGCAGGCGGAACTATGGCTACACCTTC; CDR3 protein: CASSSRGRRNYGYTF
J gene: TRBJ2-1; D gene: NA; clone size: NA; V gene: TRBV7-4; CDR3 DNA: TGTGCCAGCATTCCCGGGGAGCAGTTCTTC; CDR3 protein: CASIPGEQFF
J gene: TRBJ2-1; D gene: NA; clone size: NA; V gene: TRBV27; CDR3 DNA: TGTGCCAGCAGTTCCGGGCCAGGGTATGAGCAGTTCTTC; CDR3 protein: CASSSGPGYEQFF
J gene: TRBJ1-6; D gene: NA; clone size: NA; V gene: TRBV9; CDR3 DNA: TGTGCCAGCAGCGACCCGACTGATCCGAATTCACCCCTCCACTTT; CDR3 protein: CASSDPTDPNSPLHF
J gene: TRBJ1-5; D gene: TRBD1; clone size: few; V gene: TRBV12-5; CDR3 DNA: TGTGCTAGTGGTTTGGAGGGACAGACCAATCAGCCCCAGCATTTT; CDR3 protein: CASGLEGQTNQPQHF
J gene: TRBJ2-5; D gene: NA; clone size: few; V gene: TRBV7-6; CDR3 DNA: TGTGCCAGCAGCACCCGGACCGAACAAGAGACCCAGTACTTC; CDR3 protein: CASSTRTEQETQYF
J gene: TRBJ1-5; D gene: NA; clone size: NA; V gene: TRBV5-6; CDR3 DNA: TGTGCCAGCAGCTTACGCCGAGCCATGTCTCAGCCCCAGCATTTT; CDR3 protein: CASSLRRAMSQPQHF
J gene: TRBJ2-1; D gene: NA; clone size: many; V gene: TRBV7-8; CDR3 DNA: TGTGCCAGCAGCTTACTACCCCACCGGAGCCTCCAAGGGGGTGAGCAGTTCTTC; CDR3 protein: CASSLLPHRSLQGGEQFF
J gene: TRBJ2-2; D gene: NA; clone size: NA; V gene: TRBV6-5; CDR3 DNA: TGTGCCAGCAGTTTTCCCGGATGGTCGGACACCGGGGAGCTGTTTTTT; CDR3 protein: CASSFPGWSDTGELFF
J gene: TRBJ1-1; D gene: NA; clone size: NA; V gene: TRBV19; CDR3 DNA: TGTGCCAGTAGTATAGTTCCAGGTAATAGCGCTGAAGCTTTCTTT; CDR3 protein: CASSIVPGNSAEAFF
J gene: TRBJ1-5; D gene: TRBD1; clone size: few; V gene: TRBV10-3; CDR3 DNA: TGTGCCATCAGTGACCAACAGGGGGCGGATCAGCCCCAGCATTTT; CDR3 protein: CAISDQQGADQPQHF
J gene: TRBJ1-5; D gene: TRBD1; clone size: few; V gene: TRBV6-2/TRBV6-3; CDR3 DNA: TGTGCCAGCAGTTACCGGGACAGGGGCAATCAGCCCCAGCATTTT; CDR3 protein: CASSYRDRGNQPQHF
J gene: TRBJ2-3; D gene: NA; clone size: NA; V gene: TRBV27; CDR3 DNA: TGTGCCAGCAGTCTTCTAGCGAAAGATACGCAGGATTTT; CDR3 protein: CASSLLAKDTQDF
J gene: TRBJ2-3; D gene: TRBD1; clone size: NA; V gene: TRBV2; CDR3 DNA: TGTGCCAGCAGTAACGACAGGGGGCGTGCGGATACGCAGTATTTT; CDR3 protein: CASSNDRGRADTQYF
J gene: TRBJ1-5; D gene: TRBD1; clone size: many; V gene: TRBV12-3/TRBV12-4; CDR3 DNA: TGTGCCAGCAGTCCTGGGACAGGGGTAGATCAGCCCCAGCATTTT; CDR3 protein: CASSPGTGVDQPQHF
J gene: TRBJ1-3; D gene: NA; clone size: NA; V gene: TRBV4-3; CDR3 DNA: TGCGCCAGCAGCCAAGATCAAACTACTGGAAACACCATATATTTT; CDR3 protein: CASSQDQTTGNTIYF
J gene: TRBJ2-6; D gene: TRBD1; clone size: NA; V gene: TRBV7-6; CDR3 DNA: TGTGCCAGCAGCTTAGGGGCCGGGACAGGGGGCTCTGGGGCCAACGTCCTGACTTTC; CDR3 protein: CASSLGAGTGGSGANVLTF
J gene: TRBJ1-5; D gene: NA; clone size: few; V gene: TRBV6-2/TRBV6-3; CDR3 DNA: TGTGCCAGCAGTTATGGGGATCTCGGGCAGCCCCAGCATTTT; CDR3 protein: CASSYGDLGQPQHF
J gene: TRBJ2-3; D gene: TRBD2; clone size: NA; V gene: TRBV14; CDR3 DNA: TGTGCCAGCAGCCAAGATTTACTAGCGGTCGGCACAGATACGCAGTATTTT; CDR3 protein: CASSQDLLAVGTDTQYF
J gene: TRBJ1-2; D gene: NA; clone size: few; V gene: TRBV12-3/TRBV12-4; CDR3 DNA: TGTGCCAGCAGTTCCGGACAGATAAATTCTAACTATGGCTACACCTTC; CDR3 protein: CASSSGQINSNYGYTF
J gene: TRBJ1-2; D gene: NA; clone size: NA; V gene: TRBV4-2; CDR3 DNA: TGTGCCAGCAGCCTTAGCCGGGACCCCGATGGCTACACCTTC; CDR3 protein: CASSLSRDPDGYTF
J gene: TRBJ2-1; D gene: TRBD1; clone size: NA; V gene: TRBV15; CDR3 DNA: TGTGCCACCGCTAGGGACAGGAGGAGCTCCTACAATGAGCAGTTCTTC; CDR3 protein: CATARDRRSSYNEQFF
J gene: TRBJ1-3; D gene: NA; clone size: NA; V gene: TRBV12-3/TRBV12-4; CDR3 DNA: TGTGCCAGCAGCTATGGTTGGGTTTTCTCTGGAAACACCATATATTTT; CDR3 protein: CASSYGWVFSGNTIYF
J gene: TRBJ2-1; D gene: TRBD2; clone size: NA; V gene: TRBV27; CDR3 DNA: TGTGCCACCCTCGGAGCGGGGGGGGACCAACGGCAGTTCTTC; CDR3 protein: CATLGAGGDQRQFF
J gene: TRBJ1-3; D gene: NA; clone size: NA; V gene: TRBV27; CDR3 DNA: TGTGCCAGCAGTACCTCCGGGGGCTCTGGAAACACCATATATTTT; CDR3 protein: CASSTSGGSGNTIYF
J gene: TRBJ1-2; D gene: NA; clone size: NA; V gene: TRBV5-6; CDR3 DNA: TGTGCCAGCAGCTTGGTTGGGGTGCGCTATGGCTACACCTTC; CDR3 protein: CASSLVGVRYGYTF
J gene: TRBJ1-2; D gene: NA; clone size: NA; V gene: TRBV9; CDR3 DNA: TGTGCCAGCAGCGTAGTCTCCGACGGGAGCTATGGCTACACCTTC; CDR3 protein: CASSVVSDGSYGYTF
J gene: TRBJ1-5; D gene: NA; clone size: many; V gene: TRBV7-2; CDR3 DNA: TGTGCCAGCAGCTTAGCCGCACAGTATAGCAATCAGCCCCAGCATTTT; CDR3 protein: CASSLAAQYSNQPQHF
J gene: TRBJ1-2; D gene: NA; clone size: NA; V gene: TRBV27; CDR3 DNA: TGTGCCAGCGGAGGTGGAGGCGGTACTATCCTTTATGGCTACACCTTC; CDR3 protein: CASGGGGGTILYGYTF
J gene: TRBJ2-3; D gene: TRBD2; clone size: few; V gene: TRBV20-1; CDR3 DNA: TGCAGTGCTAGGGACGTCCTAACGCGGGGGGGCTGGGATACGCAGTATTTT; CDR3 protein: CSARDVLTRGGWDTQYF
J gene: TRBJ2-5; D gene: TRBD1; clone size: few; V gene: TRBV7-9; CDR3 DNA: TGTGCCAGCAGGCGGACAGGTCAAGAGACCCAGTACTTC; CDR3 protein: CASRRTGQETQYF
J gene: TRBJ1-1; D gene: TRBD1; clone size: many; V gene: TRBV7-9; CDR3 DNA: TGTGCCAGCAGGGGACAGAACATGAACACTGAAGCTTTCTTT; CDR3 protein: CASRGQNMNTEAFF
J gene: TRBJ1-2; D gene: TRBD1; clone size: NA; V gene: TRBV5-6; CDR3 DNA: TGTGCCAGCAGCTCTCGACAGGGTGGAAGCTATGGCTACACCTTC; CDR3 protein: CASSSRQGGSYGYTF
J gene: TRBJ2-5; D gene: TRBD1; clone size: few; V gene: TRBV12-3/TRBV12-4; CDR3 DNA: TGTGCCAGCAGTCCGACAGGGGGCCCGGAGACCCAGTACTTC; CDR3 protein: CASSPTGGPETQYF
J gene: TRBJ2-1; D gene: TRBD2; clone size: few; V gene: TRBV6-2/TRBV6-3; CDR3 DNA: TGTGCCAGCAGTTACTCACTAACACCGGGACTAGCGGGGGCCTTGCCCTACAATGAGCAGTTCTTC; CDR3 protein: CASSYSLTPGLAGALPYNEQFF